Below, 27 T cell receptor beta chains from the same sample are listed, as sequenced in a study of early T cells in non-severe SARS-CoV-2 infection. TCRdb independently ran MiXCR on the 5' RACE reads; one entry per CDR3 protein. Of about 48,000 distinct CDR3 sequences listed, 7% to 9% were seen once; the top ten hold 4.5% to 7%. The sample consisted of whole blood. These receptors all come from an adult who was a healthcare worker with PCR-confirmed SARS-CoV-2 infection or an uninfected control (not recorded which).

This clonotype was seen repeatedly, ten times or more. The chain is built from TRBV28 and TRBJ2-7, with TRBD1 identical over 7 bases. The germline CDR1 and CDR2 sequences are MDHEN and SYDVKM. With 8 bases clipped from V and 2 bases from J, the junction kept 12 bases outside the gene matches. The CDR3 is made up of 15 amino acids. CDR3 residues: CASSPTGNSAYEQYF. The CDR3 DNA sequence: TGTGCCAGCTCTCCGACAGGGAATAGCGCCTACGAGCAGTACTTC.

This clonotype was observed many times. The chain has TRBV10-3 and TRBJ1-1; no clear D gene. The CDR3 runs 14 residues. V was pared by 3 bases and J by 4 bases, with 12 bases between. Germline V gene data show CDR1 as ENHRY and CDR2 as SYGVKD. CDR3 in amino acids: CAISDPVWGTEAFF. CDR3 DNA: TGTGCCATCAGTGACCCCGTATGGGGCACTGAAGCTTTCTTT.

At least ten counts were recorded for this clonotype. The rearrangement joins TRBV7-9 to TRBJ1-4, with D unclear. The CDR3 totals 14 residues. CDR1 is SEHNR and CDR2 is FQNEAQ in the germline V gene (reference sequence). The ends were cut back, 3 bases at V and 8 bases at J, with 13 bases in the middle. CDR3 loop: CASSLGIFGEKLFF. CDR3 nucleotide sequence: TGTGCCAGCAGCTTGGGCATCTTCGGGGAAAAACTGTTTTTT.

This clonotype was seen at least ten times. V and J are TRBV6-2 or TRBV6-3 and TRBJ1-1, with D perhaps matching TRBD1 (5 bases). The germline V gene encodes CDR1 MNHEY and CDR2 SVGEGT. This CDR3 spans 16 amino acids. Trimming removed 3 bases from V and 8 bases from J, with 22 bases in between. The CDR3, as DNA: TGTGCCAGCAGTTATAGGTGGGGCAGGATGATGACAGAAGCTTTCTTT. This gives the protein CASSYRWGRMMTEAFF.

This clonotype was observed many times. This rearrangement joins TRBV20-1 to TRBJ2-3; D unresolved. V lost 6 bases and J 1 base, leaving 8 bases between the germline ends. Germline lookup yields CDR1 DFQATT and CDR2 SNEGSKA (reference sequence). The CDR3 loop spans 12 amino acids. For the CDR3, the DNA is TGCAGTGCCCCCACGGGCACAGATACGCAGTATTTT. This sequence encodes CSAPTGTDTQYF.

The chain employs TRBV20-1 and TRBJ2-5, with D unresolved. CDR1 is DFQATT and CDR2 is SNEGSKA in the germline V gene (reference sequence). Between the trimmed V and J ends, which lost 4 bases and 5 bases, there was a span of 5 bases. The CDR3 runs 10 residues. The chain's CDR3 is CSAIDETQYF. CDR3 bases: TGCAGTGCTATTGACGAGACCCAGTACTTC.

The table lists this clonotype with many counts. V is TRBV4-2 and J is TRBJ1-2; D is possibly TRBD1 (6 bases). The CDR3 has 14 residues. Per germline, CDR1 LGHNA and CDR2 YNFKEQ. V dropped 5 bases and J dropped 3 bases, with 13 bases sitting between them. For the CDR3, the DNA is TGTGCCAGCAGCACCCGGACAGCTCACTATGGCTACACCTTC. Its translation: CASSTRTAHYGYTF.

This clonotype was observed many times. This chain links TRBV6-6 with TRBJ2-4, with 10 nucleotides matching TRBD1. Trimming cost V 6 bases and J 3 bases; bases outside gene matches: 8. The CDR3 is 16 residues long. Germline values: CDR1 MNHNY, CDR2 SVGAGI (reference sequence). The CDR3 region has the DNA TGTGCCAGCAGCCTGGGACAGGGGAGGGTCAAAAACATTCAGTACTTC. Translation: CASSLGQGRVKNIQYF.

The table lists this clonotype with a few counts. For the CDR3, the DNA is TGCGCCAGCAGCTTGGTTGGCGGGGATACGAGAAATGAGCAGTTCTTC. This translates into CASSLVGGDTRNEQFF. V usage is TRBV5-1 and J usage is TRBJ2-1; possible D gene TRBD2, 6 bases. Trimming cost V 0 bases and J 7 bases, with 17 bases left between them. The CDR3 has 16 amino acids. CDR1 is SGHRS, CDR2 YFSETQ, per germline.

V usage is TRBV2 and J usage is TRBJ1-1, with a possible D match to TRBD1 (5 bases). Trimming stripped 4 bases from V and 5 bases from J, with 8 bases between. CDR1 SNHLY and CDR2 FYNNEI come from the germline V gene. The CDR3 runs 12 residues. DNA of the CDR3: TGTGCCAGCAGTGTGGGGGGGACTGAAGCTTTCTTT. It codes for CASSVGGTEAFF.

This clonotype was counted many times. V gene TRBV5-1 combines with J gene TRBJ1-1, with no clear D. V gave up 1 base and J gave up 6 bases, with 7 bases separating them. Germline V lookup: CDR1 SGHRS, CDR2 YFSETQ. The CDR3 is made up of 12 amino acids. The CDR3 is CASSLIPPEAFF. In DNA form, the CDR3 reads TGCGCCAGCAGCTTGATACCCCCTGAAGCTTTCTTT.

This clonotype has at least ten counts. DNA of the CDR3: TGTGCCAGCTATGACAGGAACAATGAGCAGTTCTTC. This codes for CASYDRNNEQFF. The gene calls are TRBV6-5 and TRBJ2-1, with D maybe TRBD1 (6 bases). The CDR3 spans 12 residues. V was trimmed by 8 bases and J by 5 bases, leaving 10 bases between them. Per the germline V gene, CDR1 is MNHEY and CDR2 is SVGAGI.

Many counts were recorded for this clonotype. The rearrangement links TRBV5-5 to TRBJ1-5; the D is unclear. The CDR3 is 14 amino acids. V gave up 1 base and J gave up 3 bases, with 8 bases separating them. Per the germline V gene, CDR1 is SGHKS and CDR2 is YYEKEE (reference sequence). In DNA form, the CDR3 reads TGTGCCAGCAGCTTGCTTCGGCTCAATCAGCCCCAGCATTTT. Translating gives CASSLLRLNQPQHF.

This clonotype was counted a few times. V gene TRBV29-1 combines with J gene TRBJ2-7; D ambiguous. Trimming cost V 5 bases and J 2 bases, with 7 bases left between them. CDR1 is SQVTM, CDR2 ANQGSEA, per germline. CDR3 length: 11 amino acids. CDR3 amino acids: CSVQGPYEQYF. The CDR3 bases are TGCAGCGTTCAAGGACCCTACGAGCAGTACTTC.

This clonotype has just a few counts. V is TRBV3-1 and J is TRBJ1-6; 7 bases are a match to TRBD1. The CDR3 has 17 residues. Germline CDR1 LGHDT, CDR2 YNNKEL (reference sequence). V gave up 4 bases and J gave up 10 bases; unmatched junction bases: 16. CDR3 bases: TGTGCCAGCAGCCCACACGAAGGGGCAGGGGGACGCTCACCCCTCCACTTT. It is translated as CASSPHEGAGGRSPLHF. Supplemented by reference TRBV3-1 and TRBJ1-6, the full variable domain reads DTAVSQTPKYLVTQMGNDKSIKCEQNLGHDTMYWYKQDSKKFLKIMFSYNNKELIINETVPNRFSPKSPDKAHLNLHINSLELGDSAVYFCASSPHEGAGGRSPLHFGNGTRLTVT.

This clonotype was seen many times. The chain employs TRBV27 and TRBJ2-3; tentatively, D is TRBD2 (5 bases). Looked up from germline, CDR1 is MNHEY and CDR2 is SMNVEV (reference sequence). CDR3 length: 14 residues. V lost 3 bases and J 0 bases, leaving 7 bases between the germline ends. Here the CDR3 reads CASSFQRSTDTQYF. The CDR3 nucleotides read TGTGCCAGCAGTTTCCAGCGGAGCACAGATACGCAGTATTTT.

This chain links TRBV18 with TRBJ1-5; D perhaps matches TRBD1 (5 bases). Trimming left V 4 bases short and J 0 bases short, with 7 bases between. This CDR3 has 14 residues. CDR1 is KGHSH and CDR2 is LQKENI in the germline V gene. The CDR3 region has the DNA TGTGCCAGCTCACATGGGGCTAGCAATCAGCCCCAGCATTTT. It encodes CASSHGASNQPQHF. Complete variable domain (other parts from reference TRBV18 and TRBJ1-5): NAGVMQNPRHLVRRRGQEARLRCSPMKGHSHVYWYRQLPEEGLKFMVYLQKENIIDESGMPKERFSAEFPKEGPSILRIQQVVRGDSAAYFCASSHGASNQPQHFGDGTRLSIL.

This clonotype was counted only a few times. This rearrangement joins TRBV10-1 to TRBJ2-1, with D possibly being TRBD1 (5 bases). Trimming cost V 4 bases and J 0 bases, with 10 bases left between them. CDR3 length: 15 residues. Germline V gives CDR1 WNHNN, CDR2 SYGVQD (reference sequence). The chain's CDR3 is CASSAGFASYNEQFF. In DNA, the CDR3 is TGCGCCAGCAGTGCAGGGTTCGCCTCCTACAATGAGCAGTTCTTC.

The chain links TRBV28 to TRBJ1-4; possibly TRBD1 for D (6 bases). This CDR3 region has 15 residues. Deletions cut 4 bases from V and 6 bases from J, with 15 bases between. Germline values: CDR1 MDHEN, CDR2 SYDVKM. CDR3 amino acids: CASSSNPGQHEKLFF. Written as DNA, the CDR3 is TGTGCCAGCAGTTCCAATCCGGGACAACATGAAAAACTGTTTTTT.

This clonotype occurred many times. The CDR3, as DNA: TGCAGTGCTAGAGATCAGCGGGGGACCGGGGATACGCAGTATTTT. Amino acid sequence: CSARDQRGTGDTQYF. This chain uses TRBV20-1 with TRBJ2-3; 8 nucleotides agree with TRBD2. Trimming at V came to 0 bases and at J to 6 bases, leaving 8 bases not matched to a gene. The CDR3 spans 15 residues. Germline V gene lookup returns CDR1 DFQATT and CDR2 SNEGSKA (reference sequence).

The chain has TRBV20-1 and TRBJ2-7; D is possibly TRBD1 (5 bases). Germline CDR1 DFQATT, CDR2 SNEGSKA (reference sequence). The CDR3 has 14 amino acids. The V gene lost 2 bases and the J gene lost 3 bases, with 14 bases spanning the gap. The CDR3 loop is CSARPQTDNYEQYF. The CDR3 bases are TGCAGTGCTAGACCTCAGACAGACAACTACGAGCAGTACTTC.

In this sample, this clonotype turned up once. One junction end does not reproduce the germline sequence, and a read error may be involved. This sequence joins TRBV20-1 and TRBJ1-6, with a possible D match to TRBD1 (6 bases). Germline V gene data show CDR1 as DFQATT and CDR2 as SNEGSKA (reference sequence). The CDR3 has 14 amino acids. The CDR3 DNA reads as TGCAGTGCTAGGACAGGAAATTATAATTCACCCCTCTACTTT. It codes for CSARTGNYNSPLYF.

This clonotype was picked up many times. The chain employs TRBV5-6 and TRBJ1-4; D remains ambiguous. The germline V gene encodes CDR1 SGHDT and CDR2 YYEEEE. CDR3 size: 16 residues. Trimming took off 3 bases at V and 0 bases at J, with 12 bases between the two ends. Here the CDR3 reads CASSYRPSATNEKLFF. The CDR3 bases are TGTGCCAGCAGCTACCGACCGAGCGCAACTAATGAAAAACTGTTTTTT.

At least ten counts were recorded for this clonotype. This chain uses TRBV11-2 with TRBJ2-3; D not certain. V was cut by 1 base and J by 8 bases, with 7 bases left in between. CDR3 length: 12 residues. Germline V gene data show CDR1 as SGHAT and CDR2 as FQNNGV. This CDR3 is CASSLGGTTQYF. The CDR3 DNA reads as TGTGCCAGCAGCTTAGGGGGTACTACGCAGTATTTT.

V and J are TRBV7-2 and TRBJ2-1; D possibly corresponds to TRBD2 (5 bases). Trimming removed 3 bases from V and 7 bases from J, with 16 bases in between. CDR1 and CDR2 from the germline V gene are SGHTA and FQGNSA. CDR3 length: 15 residues. The CDR3: CASSLNPGYGNEQFF. The CDR3, as DNA: TGTGCCAGCAGCTTGAATCCGGGGTATGGTAATGAGCAGTTCTTC.

This clonotype was detected many times. The chain has TRBV10-3 and TRBJ2-1, with 10 positions matching TRBD2. The ends lost 6 bases at V and 3 bases at J; junction bases unmatched: 5. This CDR3 comprises 15 residues. From germline, CDR1 is ENHRY and CDR2 SYGVKD. The DNA for the CDR3 is TGTGCCATCAGCGCGGGGACTAGCGACTACAATGAGCAGTTCTTC. It yields the protein CAISAGTSDYNEQFF.

This clonotype appeared many times. This chain connects TRBV18 to TRBJ2-7; 14 positions agree with TRBD2. Germline CDR1 and CDR2: KGHSH and LQKENI. The CDR3 contains 15 residues. V trimming: 3 bases; J trimming: 2 bases; junction bases outside the gene matches: 0. The CDR3: CASSPTSGGAYEQYF. Written as DNA, the CDR3 is TGTGCCAGCTCACCGACTAGCGGGGGGGCCTACGAGCAGTACTTC.